The TCR beta chain described here comes from a study of CD8 T cells in ankylosing spondylitis. Study observations and caveats: Past studies reported some motif variants in reactive arthritis synovial fluid and blood.

Points on this clonotype: Its antigen remains unknown.

MiXCR, applied by TCRdb to the 5' RACE reads, yields one record per CDR3 protein. The table has 80,000 to 90,000 distinct CDR3 sequences, 25% to 35% seen once. Germline V gene sequence: CDR1 SGHRS, CDR2 YFSETQ. Trimming left V 0 bases short and J 0 bases short, with 19 bases between. The CDR3 has 19 amino acids. Sequencing was performed on blood, either unsorted or a sorted T cell fraction (not recorded which). The receptor comes from a male donor with ankylosing spondylitis or in good health (not recorded which). This chain joins TRBV5-1 and TRBJ2-1; the D call may be TRBD1 or TRBD2 (6 bases each). CDR3 sequence: CASSLAIPGARSSYNEQFF. CDR3 coding DNA: TGCGCCAGCAGCTTGGCAATTCCGGGGGCCCGCAGCTCCTACAATGAGCAGTTCTTC.